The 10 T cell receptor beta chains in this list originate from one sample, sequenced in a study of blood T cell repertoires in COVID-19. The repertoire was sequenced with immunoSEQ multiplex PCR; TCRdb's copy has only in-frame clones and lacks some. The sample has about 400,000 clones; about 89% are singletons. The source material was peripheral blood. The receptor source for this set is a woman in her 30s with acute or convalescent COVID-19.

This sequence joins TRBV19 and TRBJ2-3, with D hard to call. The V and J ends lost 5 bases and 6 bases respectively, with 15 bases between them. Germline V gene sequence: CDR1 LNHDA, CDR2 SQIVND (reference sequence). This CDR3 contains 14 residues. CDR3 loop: CASSPLVKRDTQYF. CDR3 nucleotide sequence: TGTGCCAGTAGTCCGCTAGTCAAGCGCGATACGCAGTATTTT.

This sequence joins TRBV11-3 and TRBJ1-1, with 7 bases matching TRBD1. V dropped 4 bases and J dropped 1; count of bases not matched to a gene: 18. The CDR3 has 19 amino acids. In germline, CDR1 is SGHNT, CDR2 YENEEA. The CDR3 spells CASSCRDSVDSPGNTEAFF. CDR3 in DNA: TGTGCCAGCAGCTGCCGGGACAGCGTTGACTCCCCGGGGAACACTGAAGCTTTCTTT.

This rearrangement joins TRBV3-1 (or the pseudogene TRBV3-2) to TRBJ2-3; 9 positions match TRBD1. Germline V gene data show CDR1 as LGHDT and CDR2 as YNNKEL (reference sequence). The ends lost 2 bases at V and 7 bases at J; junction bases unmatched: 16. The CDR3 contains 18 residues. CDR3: CASSQQRGQGSFTNTQYF. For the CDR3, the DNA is TGTGCCAGCAGCCAACAACGGGGACAGGGATCCTTCACGAATACGCAGTATTTT.

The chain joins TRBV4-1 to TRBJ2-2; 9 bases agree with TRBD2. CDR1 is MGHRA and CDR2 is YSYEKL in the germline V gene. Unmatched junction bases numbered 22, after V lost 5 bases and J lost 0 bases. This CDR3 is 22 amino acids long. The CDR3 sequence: CASSNLGEKRGAQITNTGELFF. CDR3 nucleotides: TGCGCCAGCAGCAACTTGGGGGAGAAGCGGGGGGCCCAAATCACGAACACCGGGGAGCTGTTTTTT.

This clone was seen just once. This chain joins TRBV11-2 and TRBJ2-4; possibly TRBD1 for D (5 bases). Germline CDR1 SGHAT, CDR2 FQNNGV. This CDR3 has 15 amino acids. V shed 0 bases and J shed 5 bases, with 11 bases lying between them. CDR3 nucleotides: TGTGCCAGCAGCTTAGATGGGATAGGGGAAAACATTCAGTACTTC. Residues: CASSLDGIGENIQYF. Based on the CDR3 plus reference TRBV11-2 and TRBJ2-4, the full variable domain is EAGVAQSPRYKIIEKRQSVAFWCNPISGHATLYWYQQILGQGPKLLIQFQNNGVVDDSQLPKDRFSAERLKGVDSTLKIQPAKLEDSAVYLCASSLDGIGENIQYFGAGTRLSVL.

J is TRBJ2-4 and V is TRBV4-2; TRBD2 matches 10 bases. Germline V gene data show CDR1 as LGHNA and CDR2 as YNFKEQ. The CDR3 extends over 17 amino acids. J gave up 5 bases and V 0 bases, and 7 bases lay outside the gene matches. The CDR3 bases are TGTGCCAGCAGCCAAGAATTAGCGGGGGGCCGAGAAAACATTCAGTACTTC. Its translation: CASSQELAGGRENIQYF.

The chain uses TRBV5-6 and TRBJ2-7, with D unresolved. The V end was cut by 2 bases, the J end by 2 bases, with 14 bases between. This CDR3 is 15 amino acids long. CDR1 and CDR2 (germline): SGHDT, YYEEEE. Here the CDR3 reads CASSFRLTRAYEQYF. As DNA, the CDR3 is TGTGCCAGCAGCTTTAGACTGACCCGGGCCTACGAGCAGTACTTC.

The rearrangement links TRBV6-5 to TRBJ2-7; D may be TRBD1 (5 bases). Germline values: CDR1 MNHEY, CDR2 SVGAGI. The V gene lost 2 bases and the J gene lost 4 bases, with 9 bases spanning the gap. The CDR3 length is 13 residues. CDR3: CASSYTTGYEQYF. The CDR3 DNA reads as TGTGCCAGCAGTTACACAACAGGTTACGAGCAGTACTTC.

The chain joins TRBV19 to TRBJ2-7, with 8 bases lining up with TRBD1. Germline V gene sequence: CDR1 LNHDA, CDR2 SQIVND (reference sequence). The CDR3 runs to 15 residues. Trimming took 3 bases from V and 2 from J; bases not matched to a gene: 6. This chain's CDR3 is CASSIKKQGAYEQYF. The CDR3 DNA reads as TGTGCCAGTAGTATTAAGAAACAGGGGGCCTACGAGCAGTACTTC.

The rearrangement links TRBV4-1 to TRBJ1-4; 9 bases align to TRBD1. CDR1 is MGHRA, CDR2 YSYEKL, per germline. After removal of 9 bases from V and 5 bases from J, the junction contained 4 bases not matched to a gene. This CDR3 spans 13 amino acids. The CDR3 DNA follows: TGCGCCAGGCCCGGACAGGGGAATGAAAAACTGTTTTTT. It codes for CARPGQGNEKLFF.